This entry describes one T cell receptor beta chain. This record comes from a study of shared clonotypes between healthy human individuals. Germline lookup yields CDR1 SGHAT and CDR2 FQDESV (reference sequence). The CDR3 is 14 residues long. V was cut by 1 base and J by 2 bases, with 9 bases left in between. Some clones are missing from TCRdb's copy, which holds only in-frame ones; the method was immunoSEQ multiplex PCR. The top ten clones hold around 0.38% of a sample with 2 million to 2.5 million clones, about nine tenths of them seen once. Material for sequencing was naive CD4+ T cells from PBMCs. The subset denotes: CD45RA+ positively selected. V gene TRBV11-1 combines with J gene TRBJ2-7; D is possibly TRBD1 or TRBD2 (5 bases each). This clonotype was obtained from a man between 18 and 35 years old in good health. Some clones in this sample may be carry-over from other donors' samples. The CDR3 protein is CASSLGGGPYEQYF. In nucleotides, the CDR3 is TGTGCCAGCAGCTTAGGTGGGGGACCCTACGAGCAGTACTTC.